A selection of T cell receptor beta chains follows, all from one sample in a study of blood T cell repertoires in COVID-19. Data came from immunoSEQ multiplex PCR; TCRdb stores just in-frame clones and leaves some out. The sample has roughly 160,000 clones, about 83% seen once. Sequenced input: peripheral blood. These receptors were collected from a woman aged 70-85 years who had recovered from COVID-19. The CDR3 runs from the conserved cysteine through the conserved F or W. A D gene is named only where the DNA matches it firmly.

>-|TRBV5-1
CASSLEAGAGGEAFF
>TRBD1|TRBV29-1
CSVGGQSYGYTF
>TRBD1|TRBV5-4
CASSSWDRSVRAFF
>-|TRBV18
CASSPQGEQPQHF
>TRBD1|TRBV7-2
CASSLAGTEDQPQHF
>-|TRBV11-1
CASSPWGFPYEQYF
>-|TRBV6-5
CASSFGLSSLRAFF
>-|TRBV4-1
CASSQLTGTPSTDTQYF
>TRBD2|TRBV7-8
CASSPSGDTQYF
>-|TRBV27
CATQHRLGPYEQYF
>TRBD1|TRBV4-3
CASSQGTGTNYGYTF
>TRBD1|TRBV7-2
CASSPDRGVYNEQFF
>TRBD2|TRBV7-7
CASALGGDGNEQFF
>TRBD1|TRBV6-1
CATNPGGHEKLFF
>-|TRBV18
CASSSPGRGIYGYTF
>-|TRBV3-1/TRBV3-2
CASSLGLTSGANVLTF
>-|TRBV10-3
CAINSQFGSGYTF
>TRBD1|TRBV19
CASRGTPGDTQYF
>-|TRBV19
CASSIGQGSRNF
>-|TRBV28
CASSLASGNTIYF
>TRBD1|TRBV5-4
CASSAPRGQAEAFF
>TRBD1|TRBV5-1
CASSPTGGAGGNTEAFF